The 9 T cell receptor beta chains presented below share a single source sample, sequenced in a study of T cell responses to AZD1222 COVID-19 vaccine. Using immunoSEQ multiplex PCR, the repertoire was profiled, and TCRdb retains in-frame clones only, with some absent. Found here are roughly 200,000 clones, roughly 92% of them singletons; the top ten hold approximately 1.3%. Material: peripheral blood, obtained on day 0 of AZD1222 vaccination. These receptor sequences come from an adult in good health.

This chain joins TRBV7-2 and TRBJ2-3, with 10 bases that match TRBD2. Germline V CDR1 and CDR2: SGHTA, FQGNSA. J gave up 6 bases and V 0 bases, and 6 bases lay outside the gene matches. There are 16 residues in the CDR3. The CDR3 region is CASSLASGGGRDTQYF. The DNA of the CDR3 is TGTGCCAGCAGCTTAGCGAGCGGGGGGGGCCGGGATACGCAGTATTTT.

V gene TRBV29-1 combines with J gene TRBJ1-2, with a tentative D call TRBD1 (6 bases). From germline, CDR1 is SQVTM and CDR2 ANQGSEA. V was shortened by 6 bases and J by 0 bases, with 20 bases between the two germline ends. The CDR3 extends over 16 amino acids. The DNA for the CDR3 is TGCAGCGTGGGTGAAGGTATGGGACAAGCTAACTATGGCTACACCTTC. Protein sequence: CSVGEGMGQANYGYTF.

The chain couples TRBV4-3 to TRBJ1-2, with 7 bases matching TRBD1. CDR1 is LGHNA, CDR2 YSLEER, per germline. This CDR3 has 14 residues. The ends lost 4 bases at V and 1 base at J; junction bases unmatched: 3. CDR3 residues: CASSRDRVNYGYTF. DNA for the CDR3: TGCGCCAGCAGCCGCGACAGGGTTAACTATGGCTACACCTTC.

CDR3 loop: CASSFRTSGVGSQYF. In nucleotides, the CDR3 is TGTGCCAGCAGCTTCCGGACTAGCGGTGTAGGGTCCCAGTACTTC. This chain uses TRBV7-9 with TRBJ2-5; 10 nucleotides match TRBD2. This CDR3 is 15 amino acids long. Germline CDR1 and CDR2: SEHNR and FQNEAQ (reference sequence). V was clipped by 3 bases and J by 9 bases; unmatched bases: 10.

This clone was recorded only once. The V and J genes are TRBV27 and TRBJ1-1; TRBD1 might be the D (5 bases). Trimming left V 5 bases short and J 1 base short, with 17 bases between. Germline CDR1 reads MNHEY; CDR2 reads SMNVEV (reference sequence). There are 16 residues in the CDR3. The CDR3 protein is CASSTTWAGPNTEAFF. The CDR3 nucleotides read TGTGCCAGCAGTACCACTTGGGCGGGACCGAACACTGAAGCTTTCTTT.

The V call is TRBV12-3 or TRBV12-4, the J call TRBJ2-7; D unclear. The CDR3 extends over 13 amino acids. V lost 1 base and J 3 bases, leaving 7 bases between the germline ends. CDR3 sequence reads: CASSLGGNYEQYF. In nucleotides, the CDR3 is TGTGCCAGCAGTTTAGGTGGCAACTACGAGCAGTACTTC.

The chain's CDR3 is CASSQDPMWGYTF. The CDR3 DNA reads TGTGCCAGCAGCCAAGATCCCATGTGGGGCTACACCTTC. The chain has TRBV3-1 (or the pseudogene TRBV3-2) and TRBJ1-2; no clear D. The germline gives CDR1 LGHDT, CDR2 YNNKEL (reference sequence). The V end was cut by 0 bases, the J end by 8 bases, with 10 bases between. CDR3 length: 13 residues.

This chain uses TRBV12-3 or TRBV12-4 with TRBJ2-7, with 7 bases fitting TRBD1. The CDR3 spans 13 residues. V gave up 2 bases and J gave up 7 bases; unmatched junction bases: 5. The CDR3 nucleotides read TGTGCCAGCAGTTTATCGGCGACAGGGGAGCAGTACTTC. This sequence encodes CASSLSATGEQYF.

The chain has TRBV9 and TRBJ2-1; no firm D call. The germline CDR1 and CDR2 sequences are SGDLS and YYNGEE. V lost 3 bases to trimming and J lost 6 bases, with 10 bases between them. CDR3 length: 13 amino acids. The CDR3 is CASSAARRNEQFF. DNA for the CDR3: TGTGCCAGCAGCGCAGCTCGGCGCAATGAGCAGTTCTTC.